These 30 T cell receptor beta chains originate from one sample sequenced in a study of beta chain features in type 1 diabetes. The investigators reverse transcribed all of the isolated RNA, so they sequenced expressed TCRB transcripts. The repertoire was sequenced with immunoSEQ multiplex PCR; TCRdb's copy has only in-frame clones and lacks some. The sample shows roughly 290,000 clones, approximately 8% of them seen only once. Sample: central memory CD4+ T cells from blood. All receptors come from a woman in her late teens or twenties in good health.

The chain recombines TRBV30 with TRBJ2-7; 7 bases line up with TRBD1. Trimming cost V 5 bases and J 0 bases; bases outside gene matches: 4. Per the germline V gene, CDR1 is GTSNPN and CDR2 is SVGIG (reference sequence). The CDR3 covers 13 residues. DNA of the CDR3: TGTGCCTGGGCAGGACAGGACTCCTACGAGCAGTACTTC. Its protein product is CAWAGQDSYEQYF.

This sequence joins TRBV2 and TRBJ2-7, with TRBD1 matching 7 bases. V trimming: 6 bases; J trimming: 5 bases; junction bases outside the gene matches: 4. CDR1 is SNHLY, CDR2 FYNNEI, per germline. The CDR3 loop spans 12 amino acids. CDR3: CASSVTGNEQYF. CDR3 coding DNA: TGTGCCAGCAGCGTGACAGGGAACGAGCAGTACTTC.

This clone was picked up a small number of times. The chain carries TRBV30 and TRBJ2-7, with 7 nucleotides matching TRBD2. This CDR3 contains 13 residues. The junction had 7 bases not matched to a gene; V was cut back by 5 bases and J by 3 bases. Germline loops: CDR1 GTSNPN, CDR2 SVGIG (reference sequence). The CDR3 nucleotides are TGTGCCTGGGCTTGGGGGGGAGGCTACGAGCAGTACTTC. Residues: CAWAWGGGYEQYF.

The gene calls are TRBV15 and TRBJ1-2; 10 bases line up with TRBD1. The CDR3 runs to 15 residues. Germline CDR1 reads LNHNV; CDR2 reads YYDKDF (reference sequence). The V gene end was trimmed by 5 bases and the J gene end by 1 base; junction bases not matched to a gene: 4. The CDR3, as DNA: TGTGCCACCAGCCCTCGGACAGGGGGTAACTATGGCTACACCTTC. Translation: CATSPRTGGNYGYTF.

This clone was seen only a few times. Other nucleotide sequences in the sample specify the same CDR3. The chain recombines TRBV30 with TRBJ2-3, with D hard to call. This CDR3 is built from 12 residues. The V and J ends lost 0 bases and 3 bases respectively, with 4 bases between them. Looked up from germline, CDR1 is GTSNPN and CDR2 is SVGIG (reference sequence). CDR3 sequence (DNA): TGTGCCTGGAGTGTTGGGACAGATACGCAGTATTTT. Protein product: CAWSVGTDTQYF.

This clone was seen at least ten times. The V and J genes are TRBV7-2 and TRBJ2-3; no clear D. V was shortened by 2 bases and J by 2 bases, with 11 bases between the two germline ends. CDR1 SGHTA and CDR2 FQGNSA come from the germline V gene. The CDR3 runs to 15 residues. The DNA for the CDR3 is TGTGCCAGCAGCTTACTGGCTAGGCACACAGATACGCAGTATTTT. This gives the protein CASSLLARHTDTQYF.

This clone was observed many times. The CDR3 protein is CASSYSFDPGANVLTF. CDR3 DNA: TGTGCCAGCAGTTACTCGTTCGACCCTGGGGCCAACGTCCTGACTTTC. V gene TRBV6-5 combines with J gene TRBJ2-6; unclear D gene. V was cut by 0 bases and J by 2 bases, with 8 bases left in between. The length of the CDR3 is 16 residues. CDR1 is MNHEY and CDR2 is SVGAGI in the germline V gene.

The CDR3: CSAAPGQEQFF. CDR3 in DNA: TGCAGTGCTGCTCCGGGACAGGAGCAGTTCTTC. The V gene is TRBV20-1, the J gene TRBJ2-1; TRBD1 matches at 7 bases. Per germline, CDR1 DFQATT and CDR2 SNEGSKA (reference sequence). The CDR3 runs 11 residues. V gave up 5 bases and J gave up 10 bases; unmatched junction bases: 5.

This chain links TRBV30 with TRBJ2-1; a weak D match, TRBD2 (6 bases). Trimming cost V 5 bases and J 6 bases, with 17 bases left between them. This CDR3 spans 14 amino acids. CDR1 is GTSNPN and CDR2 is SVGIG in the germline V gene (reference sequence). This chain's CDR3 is CAWSGTVIINEQFF. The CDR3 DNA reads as TGTGCCTGGTCCGGGACTGTGATTATCAATGAGCAGTTCTTC.

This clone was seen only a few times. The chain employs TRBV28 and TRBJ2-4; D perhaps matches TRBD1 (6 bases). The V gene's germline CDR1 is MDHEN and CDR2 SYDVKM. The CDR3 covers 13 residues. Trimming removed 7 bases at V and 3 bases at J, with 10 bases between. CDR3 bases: TGTGCCAGCAATCCAGGGGTCAAAAACATTCAGTACTTC. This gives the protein CASNPGVKNIQYF.

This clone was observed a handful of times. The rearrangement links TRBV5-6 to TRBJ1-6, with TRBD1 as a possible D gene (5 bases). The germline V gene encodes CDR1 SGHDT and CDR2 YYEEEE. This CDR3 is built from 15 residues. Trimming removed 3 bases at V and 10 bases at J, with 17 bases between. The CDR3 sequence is CASSSGGGRGSPLHF. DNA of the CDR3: TGTGCCAGCAGCTCCGGCGGGGGTCGAGGGTCACCCCTCCACTTT.

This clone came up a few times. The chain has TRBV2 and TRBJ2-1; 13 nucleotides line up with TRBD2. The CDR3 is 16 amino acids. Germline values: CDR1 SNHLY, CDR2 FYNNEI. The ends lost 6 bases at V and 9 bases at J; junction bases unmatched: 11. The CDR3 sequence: CASSPTSGGVIGEQFF. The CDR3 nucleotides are TGTGCCAGCAGCCCTACTAGCGGGGGGGTGATAGGTGAGCAGTTCTTC.

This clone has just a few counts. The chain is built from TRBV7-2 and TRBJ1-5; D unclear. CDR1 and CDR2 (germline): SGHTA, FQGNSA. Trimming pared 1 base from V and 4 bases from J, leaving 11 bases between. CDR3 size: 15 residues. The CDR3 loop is CASSLVGGQNQPQHF. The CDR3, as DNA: TGTGCCAGCAGCTTAGTAGGTGGGCAAAATCAGCCCCAGCATTTT. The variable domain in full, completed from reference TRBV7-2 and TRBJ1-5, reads GAGVSQSPSNKVTEKGKDVELRCDPISGHTALYWYRQSLGQGLEFLIYFQGNSAPDKSGLPSDRFSAERTGGSVSTLTIQRTQQEDSAVYLCASSLVGGQNQPQHFGDGTRLSIL.

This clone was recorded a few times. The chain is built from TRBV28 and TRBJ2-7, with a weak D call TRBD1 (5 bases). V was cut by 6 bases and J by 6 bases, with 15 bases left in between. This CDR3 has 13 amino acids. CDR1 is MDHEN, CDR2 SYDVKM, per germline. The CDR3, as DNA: TGTGCCAGCAGGACCCCAGGGTTGACCGAGCAGTACGTC. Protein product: CASRTPGLTEQYV.

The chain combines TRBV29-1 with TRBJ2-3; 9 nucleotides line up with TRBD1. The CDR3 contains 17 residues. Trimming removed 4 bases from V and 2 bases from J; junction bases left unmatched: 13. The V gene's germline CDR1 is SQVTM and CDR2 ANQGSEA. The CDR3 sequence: CSVVRGVDRGYTDTQYF. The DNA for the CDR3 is TGCAGCGTTGTTAGGGGTGTTGACAGGGGGTACACAGATACGCAGTATTTT.

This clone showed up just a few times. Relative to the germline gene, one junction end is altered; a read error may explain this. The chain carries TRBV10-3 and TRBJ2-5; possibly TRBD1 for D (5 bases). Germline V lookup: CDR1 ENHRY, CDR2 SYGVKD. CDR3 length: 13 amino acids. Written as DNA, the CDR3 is TGTGCCAGCAGTAGGGGCTATGGGGAGACCCAGTACTTC. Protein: CASSRGYGETQYF.

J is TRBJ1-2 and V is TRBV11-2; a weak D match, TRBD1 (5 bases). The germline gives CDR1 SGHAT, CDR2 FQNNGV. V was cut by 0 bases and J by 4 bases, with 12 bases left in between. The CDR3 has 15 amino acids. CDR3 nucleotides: TGTGCCAGCAGCTTAGATCGCCAGGGTTTCTATGGCTACACCTTC. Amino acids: CASSLDRQGFYGYTF.

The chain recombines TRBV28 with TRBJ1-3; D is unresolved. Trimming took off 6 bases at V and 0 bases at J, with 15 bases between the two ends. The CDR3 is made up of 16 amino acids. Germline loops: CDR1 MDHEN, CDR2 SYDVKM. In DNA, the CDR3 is TGTGCCAGCAGCTCCGACCGACGGGGCTCTGGAAACACCATATATTTT. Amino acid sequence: CASSSDRRGSGNTIYF.

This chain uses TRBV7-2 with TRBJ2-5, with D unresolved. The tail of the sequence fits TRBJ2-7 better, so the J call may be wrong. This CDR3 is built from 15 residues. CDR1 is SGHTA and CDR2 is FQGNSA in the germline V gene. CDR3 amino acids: CASSLPWTGHYEQYF. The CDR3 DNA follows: TGTGCCAGCAGCTTACCCTGGACGGGTCACTACGAGCAGTACTTC.

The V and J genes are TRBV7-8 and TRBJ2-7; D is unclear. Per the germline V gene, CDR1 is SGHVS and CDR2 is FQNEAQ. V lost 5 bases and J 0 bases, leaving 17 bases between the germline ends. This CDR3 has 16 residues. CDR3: CASSPRGSPVSYEQYF. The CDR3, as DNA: TGTGCCAGCAGCCCGCGAGGTAGTCCTGTCTCCTACGAGCAGTACTTC.

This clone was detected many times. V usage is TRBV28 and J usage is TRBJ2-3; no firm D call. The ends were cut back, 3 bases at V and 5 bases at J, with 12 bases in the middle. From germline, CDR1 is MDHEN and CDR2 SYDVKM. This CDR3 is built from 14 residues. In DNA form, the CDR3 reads TGTGCCAGCAGTTTGCGCTTGCGGATAGATACGCAGTATTTT. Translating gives CASSLRLRIDTQYF.

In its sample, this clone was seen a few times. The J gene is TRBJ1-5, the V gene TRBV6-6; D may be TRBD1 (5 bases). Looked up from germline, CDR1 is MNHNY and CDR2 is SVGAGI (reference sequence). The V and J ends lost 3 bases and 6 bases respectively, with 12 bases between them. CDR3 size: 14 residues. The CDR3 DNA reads TGTGCCAGCAGTTATGGCAGGGATAGTCAGCCCCAGCATTTT. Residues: CASSYGRDSQPQHF.

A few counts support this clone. The CDR3 DNA reads as TGTGCTAGTGGTTTGGTCCAACCGGACAGGGCGGGGGAGCTGTTTTTT. Translated, it gives CASGLVQPDRAGELFF. The genes are TRBV12-5 and TRBJ2-2; TRBD1 matches 8 bases. This CDR3 is built from 16 residues. With 0 bases clipped from V and 8 bases from J, the junction kept 8 bases outside the gene matches. Germline V gene sequence: CDR1 LGHNT, CDR2 FRNRAP.

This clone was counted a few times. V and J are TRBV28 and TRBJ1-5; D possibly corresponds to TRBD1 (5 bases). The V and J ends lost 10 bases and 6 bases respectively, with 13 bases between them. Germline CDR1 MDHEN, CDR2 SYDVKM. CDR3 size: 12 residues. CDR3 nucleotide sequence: TGTGCCACGATGCAGGGTGGTCAGCCCCAGCATTTT. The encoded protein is CATMQGGQPQHF. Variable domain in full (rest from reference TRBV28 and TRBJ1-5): DVKVTQSSRYLVKRTGEKVFLECVQDMDHENMFWYRQDPGLGLRLIYFSYDVKMKEKGDIPEGYSVSREKKERFSLILESASTNQTSMYLCATMQGGQPQHFGDGTRLSIL.

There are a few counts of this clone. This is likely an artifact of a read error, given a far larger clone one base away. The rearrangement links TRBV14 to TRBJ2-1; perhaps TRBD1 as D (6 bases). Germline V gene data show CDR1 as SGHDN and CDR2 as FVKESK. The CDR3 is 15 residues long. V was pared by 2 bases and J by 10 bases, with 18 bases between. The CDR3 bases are TGTGCCAGCAGCCAAAGGTCGACAGGAGGCTACGAGCAGTTCTTC. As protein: CASSQRSTGGYEQFF.

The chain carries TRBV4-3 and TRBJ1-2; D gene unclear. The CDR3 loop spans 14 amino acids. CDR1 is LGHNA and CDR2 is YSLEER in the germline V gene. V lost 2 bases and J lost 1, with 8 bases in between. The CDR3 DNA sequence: TGCGCCAGCAGCCAATTTAACAGTAACTATGGCTACACCTTC. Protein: CASSQFNSNYGYTF.

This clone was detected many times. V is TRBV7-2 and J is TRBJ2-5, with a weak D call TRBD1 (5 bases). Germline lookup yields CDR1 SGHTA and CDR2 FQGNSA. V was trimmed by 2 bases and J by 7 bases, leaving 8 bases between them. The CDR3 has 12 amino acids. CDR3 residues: CASSLPQATQYF. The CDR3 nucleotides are TGTGCCAGCAGCTTACCACAGGCGACCCAGTACTTC.

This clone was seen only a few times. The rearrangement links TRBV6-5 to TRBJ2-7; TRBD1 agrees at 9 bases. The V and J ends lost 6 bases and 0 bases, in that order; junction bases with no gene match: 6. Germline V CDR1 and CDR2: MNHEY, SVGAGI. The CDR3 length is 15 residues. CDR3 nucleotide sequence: TGTGCCAGCAGCCCGGGACAGGGCTACTCCTACGAGCAGTACGTC. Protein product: CASSPGQGYSYEQYV.

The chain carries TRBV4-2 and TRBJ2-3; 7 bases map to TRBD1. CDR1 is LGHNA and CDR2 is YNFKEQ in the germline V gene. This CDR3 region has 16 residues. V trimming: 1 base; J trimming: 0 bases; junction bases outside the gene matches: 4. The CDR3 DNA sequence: TGTGCCAGCAGCCAAGCGGACAGGACTAGCACAGATACGCAGTATTTT. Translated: CASSQADRTSTDTQYF.

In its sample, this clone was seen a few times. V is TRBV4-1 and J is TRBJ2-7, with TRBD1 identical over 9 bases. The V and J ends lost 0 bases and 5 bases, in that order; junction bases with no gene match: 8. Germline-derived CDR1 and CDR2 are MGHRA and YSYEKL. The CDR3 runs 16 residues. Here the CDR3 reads CASSQDVGTGSNEQYF. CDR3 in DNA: TGCGCCAGCAGCCAAGATGTGGGGACAGGGTCCAACGAGCAGTACTTC.